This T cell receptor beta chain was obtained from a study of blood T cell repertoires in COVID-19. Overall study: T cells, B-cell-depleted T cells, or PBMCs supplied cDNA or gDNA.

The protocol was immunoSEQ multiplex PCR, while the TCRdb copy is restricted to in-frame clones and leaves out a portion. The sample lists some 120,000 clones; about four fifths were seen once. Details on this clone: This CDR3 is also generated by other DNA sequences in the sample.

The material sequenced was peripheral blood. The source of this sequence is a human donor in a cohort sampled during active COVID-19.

The CDR3 sequence: CASSNRGNQPQHF. The CDR3, as DNA: TGTGCCAGCAGTAACAGGGGAAATCAGCCCCAGCATTTT. The V call is TRBV6-5, the J call TRBJ1-5, with 7 bases matching TRBD1. Per the germline V gene, CDR1 is MNHEY and CDR2 is SVGAGI. This CDR3 spans 13 amino acids. V was pared by 5 bases and J by 4 bases, with 2 bases of the junction left unmatched.